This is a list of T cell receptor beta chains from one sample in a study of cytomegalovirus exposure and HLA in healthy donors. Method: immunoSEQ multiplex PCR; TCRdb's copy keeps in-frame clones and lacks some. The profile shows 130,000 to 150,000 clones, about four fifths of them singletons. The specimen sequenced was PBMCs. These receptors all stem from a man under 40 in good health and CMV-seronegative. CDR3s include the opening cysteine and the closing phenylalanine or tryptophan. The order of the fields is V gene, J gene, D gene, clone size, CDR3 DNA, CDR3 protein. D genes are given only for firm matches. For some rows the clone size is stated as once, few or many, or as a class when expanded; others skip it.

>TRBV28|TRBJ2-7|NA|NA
TGTGCCAGCAGTCCCACCGGGACACGCTCCTACGAGCAGTACTTC
CASSPTGTRSYEQYF
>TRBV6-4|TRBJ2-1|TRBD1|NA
TGTGCCAGCAGCCCCAGGGACAGCTCCGATGAGCAGTTCTTC
CASSPRDSSDEQFF
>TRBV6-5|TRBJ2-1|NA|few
TGTGCCAGCAGTCCCCAAGGAGCAGTTTACAATGAGCAGTTCTTC
CASSPQGAVYNEQFF
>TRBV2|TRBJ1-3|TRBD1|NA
TGTGCCAGCAGTTACAGGGGGCTAAGCTCTGGAAACACCATATATTTT
CASSYRGLSSGNTIYF
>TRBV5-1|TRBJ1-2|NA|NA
TGCGCCAGCAGCCTGGAGACGGGGGGGAACTATGGCTACACCTTC
CASSLETGGNYGYTF
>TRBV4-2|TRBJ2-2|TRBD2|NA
TGTGCCAGCAGCCAAGATACGGGGGGCGGGGAGCTGTTTTTT
CASSQDTGGGELFF
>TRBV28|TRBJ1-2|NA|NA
TGTGCCAGCAGTTCCCCAGGGGTTTTCTATGGCTACACCTTC
CASSSPGVFYGYTF
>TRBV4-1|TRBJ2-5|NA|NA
TGCGCCAGCAGCCAAGACGGGCAGGGAAGAAGGGCCCAGTACTTC
CASSQDGQGRRAQYF
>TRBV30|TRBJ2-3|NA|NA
TGTGCCTGGGGACGTCAGGGGCTCCTCGTTGGGGCAGATACGCAGTATTTT
CAWGRQGLLVGADTQYF
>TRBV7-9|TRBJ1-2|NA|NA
TGTGCCAGCAGCTTTCAGACAGGCGACGGCTACACCTTC
CASSFQTGDGYTF